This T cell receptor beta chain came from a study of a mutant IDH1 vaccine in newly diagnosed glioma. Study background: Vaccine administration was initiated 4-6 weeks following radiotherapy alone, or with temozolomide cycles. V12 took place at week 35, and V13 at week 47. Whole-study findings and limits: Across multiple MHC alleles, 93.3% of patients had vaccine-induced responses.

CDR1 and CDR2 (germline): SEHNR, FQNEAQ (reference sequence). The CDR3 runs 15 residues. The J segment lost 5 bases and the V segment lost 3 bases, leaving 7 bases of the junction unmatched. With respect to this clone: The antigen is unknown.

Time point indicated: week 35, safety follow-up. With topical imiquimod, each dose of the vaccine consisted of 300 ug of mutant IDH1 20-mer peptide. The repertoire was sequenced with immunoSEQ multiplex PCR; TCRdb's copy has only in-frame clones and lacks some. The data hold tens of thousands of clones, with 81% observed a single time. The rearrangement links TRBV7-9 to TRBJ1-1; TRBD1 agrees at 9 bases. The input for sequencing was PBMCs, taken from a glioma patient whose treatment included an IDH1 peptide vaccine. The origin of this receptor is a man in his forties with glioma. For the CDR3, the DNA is TGTGCCAGCAGCTTGCCCGGACAGGGGAGGACTGAAGCTTTCTTT. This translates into CASSLPGQGRTEAFF.